The 6 T cell receptor beta chains below all came from one sample that was sequenced in a study of T cell changes during pregnancy in multiple sclerosis. Clones were sequenced by immunoSEQ multiplex PCR, and TCRdb holds only the in-frame ones, with some missing. The data show 100,000 or so clones, more than 85% seen once. Sample: peripheral blood, taken after pregnancy. These receptors were collected from a female donor with multiple sclerosis, enrolled in a pregnancy study.

This clone was seen just once. The rearrangement joins TRBV9 to TRBJ2-3; the match to TRBD2 covers 8 bases. The germline V gene encodes CDR1 SGDLS and CDR2 YYNGEE. V gave up 4 bases and J gave up 3 bases; unmatched junction bases: 10. The CDR3 consists of 16 residues. This chain's CDR3 is CASSPQLAAGTDTQYF. DNA of the CDR3: TGTGCCAGCAGCCCTCAACTAGCGGCGGGGACAGATACGCAGTATTTT.

The chain links TRBV6-5 to TRBJ2-7; 7 bases are a match to TRBD2. This CDR3 spans 13 amino acids. Germline CDR1 reads MNHEY; CDR2 reads SVGAGI. Germline trimming cut 8 bases from V and 6 bases from J; bases unmatched to any gene: 10. The CDR3 sequence: CASGGLERGEQYF. The CDR3 region has the DNA TGTGCCAGCGGGGGTCTCGAGCGGGGCGAGCAGTACTTC.

The chain links TRBV6-5 to TRBJ2-7, with 7 positions matching TRBD1. Germline trimming cut 4 bases from V and 2 bases from J; bases unmatched to any gene: 5. This CDR3 contains 14 residues. Per the germline V gene, CDR1 is MNHEY and CDR2 is SVGAGI. The DNA of the CDR3 is TGTGCCAGCAGTTTAACCAGGGGGACCTACGAGCAGTACTTC. Encoded protein: CASSLTRGTYEQYF.

In this sample, this clone turned up once. The chain is built from TRBV7-2 and TRBJ2-7; D gene unclear. V was clipped by 2 bases and J by 2 bases, with 4 bases between them. This CDR3 has 12 residues. Germline CDR1 is SGHTA and CDR2 is FQGNSA. Written as DNA, the CDR3 is TGTGCCAGCAGCTTATCAACCTACGAGCAGTACTTC. This translates into CASSLSTYEQYF.

This rearrangement joins TRBV7-9 to TRBJ2-3; 12 bases align to TRBD2. Germline CDR1 SEHNR, CDR2 FQNEAQ (reference sequence). V lost 5 bases and J lost 3; bases outside the gene matches: 12. The CDR3 sequence is 18 residues long. In DNA form, the CDR3 reads TGTGCCAGCAGCCGACGAGTTCTAGCGGGGGGGTTAACAGATACGCAGTATTTT. Its protein is CASSRRVLAGGLTDTQYF.

This sequence joins TRBV6-6 and TRBJ2-3; a possible D gene is TRBD1 (6 bases). CDR3 length: 15 amino acids. From germline, CDR1 is MNHNY and CDR2 SVGAGI (reference sequence). V lost 6 bases, J lost 2 bases, and 15 bases lay in between. The CDR3 DNA is TGTGCCAGCAGCCCCCGGGACACTCTCACAGATACGCAGTATTTT. Residues: CASSPRDTLTDTQYF.